This T cell receptor beta chain came from a study of OX40 agonist ivuxolimab in advanced cancers. V was trimmed by 5 bases and J by 4 bases, leaving 8 bases between them. The length of the CDR3 is 12 residues. In germline, CDR1 is SEHNR, CDR2 FQNEAQ (reference sequence). The assay was immunoSEQ multiplex PCR, and TCRdb's table has in-frame clones only and misses some. Of roughly 60,000 clones listed, less than 90% are singletons. This chain uses TRBV7-9 with TRBJ1-2; D unresolved. Sequencing was performed on CD4+ or CD8+ T cells sorted from blood, taken in a trial of the OX40 agonist ivuxolimab. The clonotype comes from an adult with an advanced solid tumor such as melanoma, head and neck, liver or kidney cancer. CDR3 DNA sequence: TGTGCCAGCAGCCTTGACTTCTATGGCTACACCTTC. Its protein product is CASSLDFYGYTF.